This TCR beta chain was identified in a study of T cells in Graves' hyperthyroidism and ophthalmopathy. Study findings and constraints: Clonotypes that were expanded in thyroid above 0.001 mostly appeared in blood too.

Note on this clonotype: Its antigen is as yet unknown.

The source material, RNA transcripts, was used to amplify TCR beta CDR3 regions. An initial round of RT-PCR targeting the TCR CDR3 relied on the HTBI primer set. TCRdb ran MiXCR on the multiplex PCR reads and lists one entry per CDR3 protein. The sample yields about 500,000 distinct CDR3 sequences, roughly an eighth seen once. Patients between 18 and 65 years old had hyperthyroidism, newly diagnosed and lasting under 2 months. The CDR3 loop spans 16 amino acids. In germline, CDR1 is LNHDA, CDR2 SQIVND (reference sequence). V gave up 4 bases and J gave up 5 bases; unmatched junction bases: 11. The sequence was obtained from a woman aged 18-29 years with Graves' hyperthyroidism. This sequence joins TRBV19 and TRBJ2-1, with 7 positions matching TRBD1. The sequenced sample was blood. CDR3 bases: TGTGCCAGTAGTAAGGCCCGGGACAGCTTTGACAATGAGCAGTTCTTC. It is translated as CASSKARDSFDNEQFF.